This T cell receptor beta chain was sequenced for a study of human T cells and chemical hapten exposure. V gave up 5 bases and J gave up 0 bases; unmatched junction bases: 12. The CDR3 has 18 residues. Germline V gene lookup returns CDR1 MDHEN and CDR2 SYDVKM. The sample's time point: patch test 1, 2 weeks after DPC sensitization. This sample's treatment: therapeutic diphenylcyclopropenone sensitization with weekly scalp DPC. TCRdb called the RACE reads again in MiXCR, with one record for every CDR3 protein. The sample lists about 71,000 distinct CDR3 sequences; around 9.8% were seen once. This clonotype was observed at least ten times.

This chain joins TRBV28 and TRBJ1-5, with 8 nucleotides matching TRBD1. This receptor was identified in a woman in her 40s with alopecia areata. Some clones in this sample may be carry-over from other donors' samples. This material consisted of whole blood, taken in connection with sensitization to the hapten diphenylcyclopropenone (DPC). CDR3 sequence reads: CASSGGTGVNYSNQPQHF. The CDR3, as DNA: TGTGCCAGCAGTGGAGGGACAGGAGTCAACTATAGCAATCAGCCCCAGCATTTT.